One sample yielded the 7 T cell receptor beta chains listed below, sequenced in a study of shared clonotypes between healthy human individuals. The naive CD8 subset, CD45RO-negative cells positively selected for CCR7, excluded terminally differentiated effector memory CD45RA+ cells. TCRdb's copy holds only in-frame clones and misses some; the assay was immunoSEQ multiplex PCR. The data hold about 800,000 clones, with 90% to 98% observed a single time. The sample consisted of naive CD8+ T cells sorted from blood. Source of these receptors: a man aged 25 to 40 in good health.

V is TRBV27 and J is TRBJ2-7, with 10 bases aligning to TRBD1. CDR1 is MNHEY and CDR2 is SMNVEV in the germline V gene (reference sequence). The CDR3 length is 14 residues. V trimming: 5 bases; J trimming: 4 bases; junction bases outside the gene matches: 5. The CDR3, as DNA: TGTGCCAGCAGTATGGGACAGGGGTTTTACGAGCAGTACTTC. Translated, it gives CASSMGQGFYEQYF.

V gene TRBV5-6 combines with J gene TRBJ1-1; no reliable D call. The V end was cut by 2 bases, the J end by 4 bases, with 6 bases between. Germline-derived CDR1 and CDR2 are SGHDT and YYEEEE. This CDR3 region has 12 residues. The CDR3 here is CASSFSPTEAFF. In nucleotides, the CDR3 is TGTGCCAGCAGCTTCAGCCCCACTGAAGCTTTCTTT.

The chain carries TRBV9 and TRBJ1-1; 9 bases match TRBD1. Germline V gene sequence: CDR1 SGDLS, CDR2 YYNGEE. J was trimmed by 1 base and V by 4 bases; bases with no gene match: 2. The CDR3 loop spans 14 amino acids. The CDR3 DNA follows: TGTGCCAGCAGCCGGACAGGGGCGAACACTGAAGCTTTCTTT. Translation: CASSRTGANTEAFF.

The CDR3 spells CSVEVDAGNEQFF. The CDR3 DNA sequence: TGCAGCGTTGAAGTCGATGCGGGGAATGAGCAGTTCTTC. The V call is TRBV29-1, the J call TRBJ2-1; TRBD2 is a possible D gene (6 bases). CDR1 and CDR2 (germline): SQVTM, ANQGSEA. This CDR3 has 13 residues. V gave up 1 base and J gave up 7 bases, with 11 bases separating them.

This clone was picked up one time. The chain uses TRBV11-2 and TRBJ2-7, with 13 bases lining up with TRBD2. The V gene's germline CDR1 is SGHAT and CDR2 FQNNGV. The CDR3 covers 16 residues. J was trimmed by 3 bases and V by 5 bases; bases with no gene match: 7. CDR3 loop: CASSPSGLAGFYEQYF. The CDR3 DNA reads TGTGCCAGCAGCCCCTCGGGACTAGCGGGATTCTACGAGCAGTACTTC.

J is TRBJ2-7 and V is TRBV7-2; TRBD2 agrees at 7 bases. After removal of 3 bases from V and 0 bases from J, the junction contained 2 bases not matched to a gene. This CDR3 contains 14 residues. The germline gives CDR1 SGHTA, CDR2 FQGNSA. CDR3 DNA: TGTGCCAGCAGCTTCCTAGCGGACTCCTACGAGCAGTACTTC. This gives the protein CASSFLADSYEQYF.

This sequence joins TRBV5-1 and TRBJ2-7; TRBD1 aligns across 8 bases. Trimming took 0 bases from V and 5 from J; bases not matched to a gene: 4. Per germline, CDR1 SGHRS and CDR2 YFSETQ. The CDR3 runs 14 residues. CDR3: CASSLGTGLNEQYF. CDR3 bases: TGCGCCAGCAGCTTGGGGACAGGGTTAAACGAGCAGTACTTC.